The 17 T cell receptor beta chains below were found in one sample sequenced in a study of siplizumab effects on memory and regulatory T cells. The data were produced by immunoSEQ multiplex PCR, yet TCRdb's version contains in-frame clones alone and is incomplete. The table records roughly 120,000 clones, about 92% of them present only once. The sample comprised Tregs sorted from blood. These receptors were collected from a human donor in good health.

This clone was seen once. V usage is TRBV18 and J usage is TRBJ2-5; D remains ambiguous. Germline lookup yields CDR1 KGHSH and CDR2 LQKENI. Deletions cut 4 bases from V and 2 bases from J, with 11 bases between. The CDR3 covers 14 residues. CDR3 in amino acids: CASSRGGIQETQYF. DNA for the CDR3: TGTGCCAGCTCACGCGGTGGTATACAAGAGACCCAGTACTTC.

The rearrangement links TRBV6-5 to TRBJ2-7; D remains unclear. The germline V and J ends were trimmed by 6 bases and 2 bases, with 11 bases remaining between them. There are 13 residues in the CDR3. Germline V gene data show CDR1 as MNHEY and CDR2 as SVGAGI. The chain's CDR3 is CASSPNGPYEQYF. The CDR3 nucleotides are TGTGCCAGCAGCCCTAACGGACCCTACGAGCAGTACTTC.

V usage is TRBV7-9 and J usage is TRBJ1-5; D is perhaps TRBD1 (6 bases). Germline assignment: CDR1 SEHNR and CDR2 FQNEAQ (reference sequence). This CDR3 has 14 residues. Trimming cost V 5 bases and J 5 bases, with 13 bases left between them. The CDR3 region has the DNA TGTGCCAGCAGCGGTACAGGGTCGCATCAGCCCCAGCATTTT. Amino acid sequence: CASSGTGSHQPQHF.

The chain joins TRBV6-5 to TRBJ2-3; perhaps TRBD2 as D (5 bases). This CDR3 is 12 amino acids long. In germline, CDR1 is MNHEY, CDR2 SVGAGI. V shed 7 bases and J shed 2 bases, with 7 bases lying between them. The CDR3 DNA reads TGTGCCAGCACTAGCCACACAGATACGCAGTATTTT. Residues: CASTSHTDTQYF.

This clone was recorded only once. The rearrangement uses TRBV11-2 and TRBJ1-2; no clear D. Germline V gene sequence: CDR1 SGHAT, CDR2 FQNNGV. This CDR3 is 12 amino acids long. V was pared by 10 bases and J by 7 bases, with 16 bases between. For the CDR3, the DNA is TGTGCCATTGAAGGAGAGTGGGGTGGCTACACCTTC. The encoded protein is CAIEGEWGGYTF. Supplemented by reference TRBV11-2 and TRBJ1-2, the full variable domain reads EAGVAQSPRYKIIEKRQSVAFWCNPISGHATLYWYQQILGQGPKLLIQFQNNGVVDDSQLPKDRFSAERLKGVDSTLKIQPAKLEDSAVYLCAIEGEWGGYTFGSGTRLTVV.

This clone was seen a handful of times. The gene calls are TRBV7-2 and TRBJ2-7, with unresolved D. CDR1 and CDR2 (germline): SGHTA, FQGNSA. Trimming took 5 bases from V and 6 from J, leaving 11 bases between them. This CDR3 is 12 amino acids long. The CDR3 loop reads CASSQSGLEQYF. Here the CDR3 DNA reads TGTGCCAGCAGCCAGAGTGGGCTCGAGCAGTACTTC.

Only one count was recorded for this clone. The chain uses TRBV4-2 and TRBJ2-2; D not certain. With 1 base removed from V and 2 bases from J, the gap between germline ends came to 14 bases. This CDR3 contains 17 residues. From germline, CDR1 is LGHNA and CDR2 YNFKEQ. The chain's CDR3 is CASSQGGLRLNTGELFF. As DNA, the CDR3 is TGTGCCAGCAGCCAAGGAGGCCTACGCTTAAACACCGGGGAGCTGTTTTTT.

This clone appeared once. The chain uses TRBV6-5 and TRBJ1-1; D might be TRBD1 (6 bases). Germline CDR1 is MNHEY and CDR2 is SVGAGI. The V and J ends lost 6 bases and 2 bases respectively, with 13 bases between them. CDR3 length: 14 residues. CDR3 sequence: CASSLDRPNTEAFF. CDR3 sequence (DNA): TGTGCCAGCAGCCTGGACAGACCAAACACTGAAGCTTTCTTT.

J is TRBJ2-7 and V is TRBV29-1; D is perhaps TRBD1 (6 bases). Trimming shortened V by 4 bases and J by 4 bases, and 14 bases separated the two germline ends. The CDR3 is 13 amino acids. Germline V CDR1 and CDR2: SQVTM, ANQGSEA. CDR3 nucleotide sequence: TGCAGCGTTGCCCCCGGGACACTTTACGAGCAGTACTTC. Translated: CSVAPGTLYEQYF.

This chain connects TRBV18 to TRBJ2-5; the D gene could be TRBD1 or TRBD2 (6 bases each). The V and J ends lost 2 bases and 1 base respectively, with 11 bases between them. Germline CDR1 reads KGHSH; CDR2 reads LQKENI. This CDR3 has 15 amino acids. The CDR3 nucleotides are TGTGCCAGCTCACCAAGGGGGGCTCTCCAAGAGACCCAGTACTTC. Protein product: CASSPRGALQETQYF.

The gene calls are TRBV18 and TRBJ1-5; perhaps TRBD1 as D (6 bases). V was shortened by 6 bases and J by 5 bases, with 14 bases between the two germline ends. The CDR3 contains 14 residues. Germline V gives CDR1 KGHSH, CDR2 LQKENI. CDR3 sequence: CASSSTGGYQPQHF. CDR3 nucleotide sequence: TGTGCCAGCTCGTCCACTGGGGGCTATCAGCCCCAGCATTTT.

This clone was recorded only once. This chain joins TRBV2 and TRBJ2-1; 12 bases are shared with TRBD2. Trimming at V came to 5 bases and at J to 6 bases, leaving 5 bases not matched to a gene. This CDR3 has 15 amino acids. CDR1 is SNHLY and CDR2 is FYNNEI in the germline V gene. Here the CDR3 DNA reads TGTGCCAGCAGTCCCTGGACTAGCGGGACCAATGAGCAGTTCTTC. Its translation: CASSPWTSGTNEQFF.

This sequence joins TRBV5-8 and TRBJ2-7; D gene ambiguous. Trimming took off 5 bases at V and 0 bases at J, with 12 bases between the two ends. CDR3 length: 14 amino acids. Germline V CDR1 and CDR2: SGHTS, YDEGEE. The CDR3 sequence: CASRRGVSSYEQYF. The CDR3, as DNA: TGTGCCAGCAGAAGAGGAGTCAGCTCCTACGAGCAGTACTTC.

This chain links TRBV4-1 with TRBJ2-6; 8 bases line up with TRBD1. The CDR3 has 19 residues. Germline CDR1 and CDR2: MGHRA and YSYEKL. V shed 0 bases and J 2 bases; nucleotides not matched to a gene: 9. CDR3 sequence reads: CASSQDLRTGNAGANVLTF. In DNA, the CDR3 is TGCGCCAGCAGCCAAGATTTGAGGACAGGGAATGCTGGGGCCAACGTCCTGACTTTC.

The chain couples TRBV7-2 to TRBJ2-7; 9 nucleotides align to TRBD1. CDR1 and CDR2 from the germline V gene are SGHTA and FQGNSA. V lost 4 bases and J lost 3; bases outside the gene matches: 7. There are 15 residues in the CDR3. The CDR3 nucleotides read TGTGCCAGCAGCTCCACAGGGGGCGCCCACTACGAGCAGTACTTC. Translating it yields CASSSTGGAHYEQYF.

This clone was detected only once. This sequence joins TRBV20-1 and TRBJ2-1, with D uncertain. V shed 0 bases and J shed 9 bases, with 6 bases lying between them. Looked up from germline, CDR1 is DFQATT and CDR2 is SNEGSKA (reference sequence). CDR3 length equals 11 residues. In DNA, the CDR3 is TGCAGTGCTAGAGATCGTGGTGAGCAGTTCTTC. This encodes CSARDRGEQFF.

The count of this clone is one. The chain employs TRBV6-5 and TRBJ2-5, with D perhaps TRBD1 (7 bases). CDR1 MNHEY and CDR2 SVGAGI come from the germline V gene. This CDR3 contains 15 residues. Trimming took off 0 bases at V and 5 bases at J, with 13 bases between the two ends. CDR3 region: CASSYSYQGGETQYF. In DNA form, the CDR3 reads TGTGCCAGCAGTTACTCGTACCAGGGGGGTGAGACCCAGTACTTC.